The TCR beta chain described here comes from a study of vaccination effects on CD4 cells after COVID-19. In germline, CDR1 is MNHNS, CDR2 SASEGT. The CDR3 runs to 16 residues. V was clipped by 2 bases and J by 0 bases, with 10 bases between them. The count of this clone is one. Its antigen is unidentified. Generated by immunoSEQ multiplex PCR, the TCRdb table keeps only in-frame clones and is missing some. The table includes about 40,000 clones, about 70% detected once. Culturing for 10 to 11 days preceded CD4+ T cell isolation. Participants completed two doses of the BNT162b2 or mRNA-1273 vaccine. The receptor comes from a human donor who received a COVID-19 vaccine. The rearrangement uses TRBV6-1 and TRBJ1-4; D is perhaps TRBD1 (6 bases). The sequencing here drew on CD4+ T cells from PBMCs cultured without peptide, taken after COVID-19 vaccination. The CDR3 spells CASSEPTGTTNEKLFF. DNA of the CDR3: TGTGCCAGCAGTGAACCTACAGGGACAACTAATGAAAAACTGTTTTTT.